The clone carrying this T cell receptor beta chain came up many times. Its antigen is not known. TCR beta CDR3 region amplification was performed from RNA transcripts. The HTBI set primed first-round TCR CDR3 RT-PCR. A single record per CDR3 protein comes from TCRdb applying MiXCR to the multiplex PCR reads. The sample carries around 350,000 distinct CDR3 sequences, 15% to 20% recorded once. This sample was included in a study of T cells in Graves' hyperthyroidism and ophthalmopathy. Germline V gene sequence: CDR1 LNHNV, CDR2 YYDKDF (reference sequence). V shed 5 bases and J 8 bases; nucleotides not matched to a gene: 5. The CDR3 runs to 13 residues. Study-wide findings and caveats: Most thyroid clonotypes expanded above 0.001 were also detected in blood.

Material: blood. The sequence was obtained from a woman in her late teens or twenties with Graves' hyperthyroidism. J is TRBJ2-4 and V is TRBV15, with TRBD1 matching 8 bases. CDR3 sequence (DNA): TGTGCCACCAGCCTTGGACAGGGAGACATTCAGTACTTC. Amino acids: CATSLGQGDIQYF.